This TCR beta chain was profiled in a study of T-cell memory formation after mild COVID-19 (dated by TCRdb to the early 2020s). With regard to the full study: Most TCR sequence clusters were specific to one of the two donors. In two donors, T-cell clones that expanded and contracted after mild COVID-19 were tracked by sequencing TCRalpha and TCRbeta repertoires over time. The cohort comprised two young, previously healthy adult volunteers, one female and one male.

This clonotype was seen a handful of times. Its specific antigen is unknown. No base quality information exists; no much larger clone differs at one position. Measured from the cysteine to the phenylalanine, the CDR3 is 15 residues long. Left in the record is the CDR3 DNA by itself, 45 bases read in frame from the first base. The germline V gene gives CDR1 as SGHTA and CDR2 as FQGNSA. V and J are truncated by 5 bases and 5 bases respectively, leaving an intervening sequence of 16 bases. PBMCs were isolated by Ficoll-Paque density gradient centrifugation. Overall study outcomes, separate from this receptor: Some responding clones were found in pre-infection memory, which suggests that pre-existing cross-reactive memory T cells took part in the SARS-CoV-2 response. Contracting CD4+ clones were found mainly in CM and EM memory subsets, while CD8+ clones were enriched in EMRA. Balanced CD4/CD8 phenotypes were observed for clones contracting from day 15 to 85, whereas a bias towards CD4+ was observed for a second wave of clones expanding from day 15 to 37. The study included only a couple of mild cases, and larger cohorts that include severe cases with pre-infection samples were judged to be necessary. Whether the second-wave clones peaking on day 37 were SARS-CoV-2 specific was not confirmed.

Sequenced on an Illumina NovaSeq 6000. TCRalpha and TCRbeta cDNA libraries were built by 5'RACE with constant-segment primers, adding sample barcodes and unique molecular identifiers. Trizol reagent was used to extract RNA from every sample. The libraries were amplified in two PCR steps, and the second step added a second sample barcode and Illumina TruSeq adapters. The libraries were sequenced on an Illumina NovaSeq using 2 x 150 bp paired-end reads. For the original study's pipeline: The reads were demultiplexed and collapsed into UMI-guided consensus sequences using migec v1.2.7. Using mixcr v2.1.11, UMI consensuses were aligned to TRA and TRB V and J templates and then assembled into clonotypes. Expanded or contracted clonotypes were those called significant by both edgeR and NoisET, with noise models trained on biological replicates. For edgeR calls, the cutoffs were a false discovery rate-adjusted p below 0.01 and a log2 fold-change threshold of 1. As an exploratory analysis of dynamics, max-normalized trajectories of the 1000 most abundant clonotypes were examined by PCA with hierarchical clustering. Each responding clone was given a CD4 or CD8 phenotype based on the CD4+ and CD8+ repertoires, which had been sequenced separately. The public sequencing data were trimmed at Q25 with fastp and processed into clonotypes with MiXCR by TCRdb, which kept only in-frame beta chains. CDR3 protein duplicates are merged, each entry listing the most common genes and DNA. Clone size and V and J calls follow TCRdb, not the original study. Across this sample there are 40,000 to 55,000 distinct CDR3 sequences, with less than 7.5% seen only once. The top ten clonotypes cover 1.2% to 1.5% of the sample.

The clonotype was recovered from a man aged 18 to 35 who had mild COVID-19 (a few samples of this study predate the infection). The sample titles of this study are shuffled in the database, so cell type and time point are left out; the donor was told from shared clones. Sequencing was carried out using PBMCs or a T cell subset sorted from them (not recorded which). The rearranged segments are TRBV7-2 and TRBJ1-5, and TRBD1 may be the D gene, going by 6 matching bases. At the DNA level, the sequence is TGTGCCAGCAGCACAAATACAGGGCAAGATCAGCCCCAGCATTTT. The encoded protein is CASSTNTGQDQPQHF.